These T cell receptor beta chains were read from a single sample in a study of a mutant IDH1 vaccine in newly diagnosed glioma. Sequenced by immunoSEQ multiplex PCR; TCRdb stores in-frame clones only, minus some. This sample yields 75,000 to 100,000 clones, of which approximately 80% are seen a single time; 4.5% to 5.5% belongs to the top ten. The specimen comprised PBMCs, sampled from a glioma patient treated with radiotherapy, temozolomide or both. These receptors were obtained from a man between 35 and 55 years old with glioma. Some clones in this sample may be carry-over from other donors' samples. Both conserved end residues are part of each CDR3. D genes are given only for firm matches. Clone size appears in some rows only: once, few, many, or a class for an expanded clone.

abundance	v_gene	j_gene	d_gene	CDR3aa	CDR3nt
NA	TRBV9	TRBJ2-5	NA	CASSVDGGPSETQYF	TGTGCCAGCAGCGTGGACGGGGGGCCAAGCGAGACCCAGTACTTC
NA	TRBV19	TRBJ2-7	TRBD2	CASSTGGGHLYEQYF	TGTGCCAGTAGTACGGGCGGGGGGCATCTCTACGAGCAGTACTTC
NA	TRBV6-6	TRBJ1-1	NA	CASSYQEPTEAFF	TGTGCCAGCAGTTACCAGGAACCCACTGAAGCTTTCTTT
NA	TRBV5-4	TRBJ2-5	NA	CASSRAGRETQYF	TGTGCCAGCAGCCGCGCTGGGAGGGAGACCCAGTACTTC
NA	TRBV4-1	TRBJ1-1	TRBD1	CASSQEGIVTGGTFF	TGCGCCAGCAGCCAAGAAGGAATAGTAACAGGGGGAACTTTCTTT
NA	TRBV27	TRBJ1-2	TRBD1	CASSPGQGWDYGYTF	TGTGCCAGCAGTCCCGGACAGGGCTGGGACTATGGCTACACCTTC
NA	TRBV5-1	TRBJ1-1	TRBD1	CASSLIPGQGASEAFF	TGCGCCAGCAGCTTGATACCGGGACAGGGAGCGTCTGAAGCTTTCTTT
NA	TRBV11-3	TRBJ1-3	NA	CASSLGQPGNTIYF	TGTGCCAGCAGCTTAGGACAGCCTGGAAACACCATATATTTT
NA	TRBV19	TRBJ2-6	NA	CASSNTGYSGANVLTF	TGTGCCAGTAGTAACACAGGGTATTCTGGGGCCAACGTCCTGACTTTC
once	TRBV6-1	TRBJ1-2	TRBD1	CASSAPGQGYYYGYTF	TGTGCCAGCAGTGCCCCGGGACAGGGGTATTACTATGGCTACACCTTC
NA	TRBV6-5	TRBJ1-2	TRBD1	CASSYWPGTGNYGYTF	TGTGCCAGCAGTTACTGGCCCGGGACAGGGAACTATGGCTACACCTTC
NA	TRBV2	TRBJ1-1	NA	CASSVSRKNTEAFF	TGTGCCAGCAGTGTGAGCAGGAAGAACACTGAAGCTTTCTTT
once	TRBV7-9	TRBJ2-7	NA	CASSSRGTYEQYF	TGTGCCAGCAGCTCCCGGGGTACCTACGAGCAGTACTTC
once	TRBV5-4	TRBJ2-5	NA	CASSYTGLGEETQYF	TGTGCCAGCAGCTATACAGGGTTGGGAGAAGAGACCCAGTACTTC
NA	TRBV4-2	TRBJ2-3	TRBD2	CASSALAGTDTQYF	TGTGCCAGCAGTGCGCTAGCGGGCACAGATACGCAGTATTTT
NA	TRBV5-1	TRBJ1-2	NA	CASSSGSSGSYGYTF	TGCGCCAGCAGCTCCGGGAGTTCGGGCAGCTATGGCTACACCTTC
NA	TRBV14	TRBJ1-1	TRBD1	CASSQGQDRRDTEAFF	TGTGCCAGCAGCCAAGGTCAGGACAGGAGGGACACTGAAGCTTTCTTT
NA	TRBV30	TRBJ2-5	TRBD2	CAWSVTLAGAGAQYF	TGTGCCTGGAGTGTAACCCTAGCGGGGGCCGGGGCCCAGTACTTC
once	TRBV5-4	TRBJ1-2	NA	CASSTPGANYGYTF	TGTGCCAGCAGCACTCCGGGGGCTAATTATGGCTACACCTTC
once	TRBV2	TRBJ1-1	NA	CASGQGHTEAFF	TGTGCCAGCGGGCAGGGCCACACTGAAGCTTTCTTT
NA	TRBV11-1	TRBJ2-2	NA	CASSLGTAGELFF	TGTGCCAGCAGCTTAGGGACGGCCGGGGAGCTGTTTTTT